This T cell receptor (beta chain) is from a study of CD8+CD57+ T cells in acquired aplastic anemia. At the level of the study: The DNA of sorted CD4+ and CD8+ cells averaged about 3 ug. Around 10 million reads were obtained on average for healthy donor CD4+ cells.

Findings of the study overall: In CD8+ cells, Simpson's diversity showed no significant difference between patients and controls.

Genomic DNA, the template, was used for profiling of the TCR beta VDJ and CDR3. Via MiXCR, TCRdb re-called the reads, giving one row per CDR3 protein. In the table there are around 200,000 distinct CDR3 sequences, roughly 55% of which are singletons. With respect to this clonotype: Antigen unknown. A single base separates this from a much larger clone, so it may be a read error.

This clonotype was obtained from a human donor in good health. What was sequenced was sorted CD4+, CD8+, or CD8+CD57+ T cells (not recorded which) from PBMCs.

Here the CDR3 DNA reads TGTGCCAGCAGTTTATCGCCGCAGGCTGAGCAGTTCTTC. This translates into CASSLSPQAEQFF. The V gene is TRBV27, the J gene TRBJ2-1, with D unresolved. CDR3 length equals 13 residues. The germline V gene encodes CDR1 MNHEY and CDR2 SMNVEV (reference sequence). V gave up 0 bases and J gave up 9 bases, with 9 bases separating them.